Sequencing of this T cell receptor (beta chain) was carried out in a study of neurological immune-mediated disorders. Study observations and caveats: None of the CDR3 amino acid sequences in expanded clones turned up in more than one subject, which points to private repertoires in all groups.

V was clipped by 5 bases and J by 12 bases; unmatched bases: 26. The V gene's germline CDR1 is LGHDT and CDR2 YNNKEL (reference sequence). The CDR3 runs 20 residues. One entry per CDR3 protein results from TCRdb running MiXCR on the 5' RACE reads. The sample yields under 60,000 distinct CDR3 sequences, roughly 26% seen once. This clonotype was seen once. Its antigen is not known. This chain uses TRBV3-1 with TRBJ2-1; 12 positions agree with TRBD2. The material sequenced was PBMCs. The receptor was derived from a woman aged 70-85 years in good health. CDR3 loop: CASSSGHGRTSGAVTNRQFF. For the CDR3, the DNA is TGTGCCAGCAGCTCCGGACATGGACGGACTAGCGGGGCGGTGACCAATAGGCAGTTCTTC.